The T cell receptor (beta chain) under discussion was sequenced for a study of identical twins. Overall study results and limits: Invariant MAIT and iNKT cells may have partly biased zero-insertion analyses. The more abundant beta clonotypes in cord blood had fewer insertions, and memory repertoires did not show this.

Unique molecular identifiers were present on the cDNA, and a universal primer site came from template switching. TCRdb ran MiXCR on the 5' RACE reads and lists one entry per CDR3 protein. Among approximately 530,000 distinct CDR3 sequences listed, about a fifth were seen once. Germline V gives CDR1 SGHAT, CDR2 FQNNGV. Trimming at V came to 3 bases and at J to 5 bases, leaving 8 bases not matched to a gene. CDR3 size: 15 residues. With regard to this clonotype: Its matching antigen is unknown.

These data also formed part of another study, on yellow fever vaccine responses in identical twins.

The sample comprised CD4+ T cells sorted from blood. The rearrangement joins TRBV11-2 to TRBJ1-1; TRBD1 aligns across 8 bases. The source is a young woman in good health. CDR3 residues: CASSFGVRGQTEAFF. The CDR3 bases are TGTGCCAGCAGCTTCGGGGTCAGGGGGCAAACTGAAGCTTTCTTT.